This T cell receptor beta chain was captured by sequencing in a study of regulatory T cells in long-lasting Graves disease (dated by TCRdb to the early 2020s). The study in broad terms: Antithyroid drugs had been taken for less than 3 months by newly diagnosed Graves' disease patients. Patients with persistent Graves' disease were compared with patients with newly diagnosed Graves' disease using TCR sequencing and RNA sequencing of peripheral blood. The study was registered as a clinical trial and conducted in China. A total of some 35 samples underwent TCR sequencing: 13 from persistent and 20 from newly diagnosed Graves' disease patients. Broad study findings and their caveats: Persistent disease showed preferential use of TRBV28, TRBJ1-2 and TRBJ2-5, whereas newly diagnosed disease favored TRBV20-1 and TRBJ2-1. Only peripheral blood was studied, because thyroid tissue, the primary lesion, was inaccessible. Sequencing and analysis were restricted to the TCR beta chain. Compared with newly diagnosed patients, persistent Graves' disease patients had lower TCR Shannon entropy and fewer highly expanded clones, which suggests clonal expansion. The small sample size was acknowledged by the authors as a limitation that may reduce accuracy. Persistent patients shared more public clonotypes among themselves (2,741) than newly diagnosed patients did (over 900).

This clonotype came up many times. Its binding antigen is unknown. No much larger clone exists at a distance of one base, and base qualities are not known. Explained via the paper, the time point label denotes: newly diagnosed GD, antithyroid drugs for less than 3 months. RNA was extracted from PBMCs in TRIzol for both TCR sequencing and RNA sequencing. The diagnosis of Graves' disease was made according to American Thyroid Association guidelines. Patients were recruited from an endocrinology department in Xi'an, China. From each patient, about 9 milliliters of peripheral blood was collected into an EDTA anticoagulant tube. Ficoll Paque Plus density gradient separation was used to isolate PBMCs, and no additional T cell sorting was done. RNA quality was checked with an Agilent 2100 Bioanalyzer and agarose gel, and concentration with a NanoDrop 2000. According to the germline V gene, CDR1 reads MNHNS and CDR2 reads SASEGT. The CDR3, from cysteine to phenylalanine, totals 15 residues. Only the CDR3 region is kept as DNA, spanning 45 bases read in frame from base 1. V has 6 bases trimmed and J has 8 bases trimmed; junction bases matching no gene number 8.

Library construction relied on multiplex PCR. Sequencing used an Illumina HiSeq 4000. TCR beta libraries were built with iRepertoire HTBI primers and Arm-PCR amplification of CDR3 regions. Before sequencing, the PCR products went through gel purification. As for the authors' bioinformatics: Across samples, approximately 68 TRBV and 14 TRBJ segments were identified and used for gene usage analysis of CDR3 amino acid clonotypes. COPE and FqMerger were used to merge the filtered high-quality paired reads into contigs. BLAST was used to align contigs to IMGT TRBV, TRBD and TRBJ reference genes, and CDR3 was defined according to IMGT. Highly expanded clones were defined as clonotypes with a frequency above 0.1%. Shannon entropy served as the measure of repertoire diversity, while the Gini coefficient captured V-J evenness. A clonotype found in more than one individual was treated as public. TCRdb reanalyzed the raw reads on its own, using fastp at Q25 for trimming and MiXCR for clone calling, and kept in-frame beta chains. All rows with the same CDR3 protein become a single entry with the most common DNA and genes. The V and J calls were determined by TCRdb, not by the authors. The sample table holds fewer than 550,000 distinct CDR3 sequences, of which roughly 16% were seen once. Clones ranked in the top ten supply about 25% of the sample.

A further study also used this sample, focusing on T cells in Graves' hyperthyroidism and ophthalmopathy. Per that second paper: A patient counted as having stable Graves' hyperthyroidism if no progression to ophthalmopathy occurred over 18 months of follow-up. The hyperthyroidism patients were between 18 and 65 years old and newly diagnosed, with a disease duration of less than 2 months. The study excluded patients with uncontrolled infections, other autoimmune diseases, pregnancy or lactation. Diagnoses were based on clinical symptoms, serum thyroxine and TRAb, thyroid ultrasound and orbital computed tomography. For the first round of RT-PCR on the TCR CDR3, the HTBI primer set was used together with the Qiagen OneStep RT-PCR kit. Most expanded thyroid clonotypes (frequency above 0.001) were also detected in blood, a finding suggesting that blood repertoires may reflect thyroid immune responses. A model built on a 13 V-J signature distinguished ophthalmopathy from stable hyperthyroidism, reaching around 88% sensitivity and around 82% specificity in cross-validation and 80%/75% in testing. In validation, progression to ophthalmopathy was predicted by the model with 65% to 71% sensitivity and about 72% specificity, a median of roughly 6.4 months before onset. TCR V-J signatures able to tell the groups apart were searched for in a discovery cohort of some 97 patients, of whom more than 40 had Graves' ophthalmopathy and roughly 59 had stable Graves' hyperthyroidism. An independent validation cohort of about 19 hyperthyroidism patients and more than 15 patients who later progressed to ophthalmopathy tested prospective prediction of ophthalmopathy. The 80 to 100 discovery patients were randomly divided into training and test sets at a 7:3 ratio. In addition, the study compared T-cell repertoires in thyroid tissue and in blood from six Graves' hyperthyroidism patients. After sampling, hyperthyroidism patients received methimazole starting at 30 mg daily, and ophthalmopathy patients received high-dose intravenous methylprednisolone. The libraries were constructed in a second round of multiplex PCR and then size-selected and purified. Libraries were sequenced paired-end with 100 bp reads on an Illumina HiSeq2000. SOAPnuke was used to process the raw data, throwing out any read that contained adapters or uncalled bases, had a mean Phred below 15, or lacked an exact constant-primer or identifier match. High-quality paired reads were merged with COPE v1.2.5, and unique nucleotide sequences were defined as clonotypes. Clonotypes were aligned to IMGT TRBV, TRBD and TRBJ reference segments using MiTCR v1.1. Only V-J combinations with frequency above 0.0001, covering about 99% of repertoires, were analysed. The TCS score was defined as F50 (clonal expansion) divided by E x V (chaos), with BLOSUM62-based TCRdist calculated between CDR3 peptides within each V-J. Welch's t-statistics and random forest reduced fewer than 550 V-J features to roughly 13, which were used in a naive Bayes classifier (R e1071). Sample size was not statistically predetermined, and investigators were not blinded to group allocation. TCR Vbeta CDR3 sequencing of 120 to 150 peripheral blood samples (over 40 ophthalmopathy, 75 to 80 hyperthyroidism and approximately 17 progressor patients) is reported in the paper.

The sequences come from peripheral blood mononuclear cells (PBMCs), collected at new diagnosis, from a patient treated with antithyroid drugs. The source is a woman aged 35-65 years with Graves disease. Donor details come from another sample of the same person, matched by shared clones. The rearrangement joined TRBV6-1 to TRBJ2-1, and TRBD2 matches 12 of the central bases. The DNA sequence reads TGTGCCAGCAGCCGAGCTAGCGGGGGGGCCTATGAGCAGTTCTTC. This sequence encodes CASSRASGGAYEQFF.